These T cell receptor beta chains were read from a single sample in a study of shared clonotypes between healthy human individuals. Sequencing was performed with immunoSEQ multiplex PCR; in TCRdb, only in-frame clones are kept and a portion is missing. This sample has a few million clones, with roughly 92% found just once. The sequencing input was naive CD4+ T cells sorted from blood. These receptors were obtained from a man in his late teens or twenties in good health. Each CDR3 is given with its conserved first and last residue. A D gene is named only where the DNA matches it firmly.

TGTGCCAGCAGTTTGTCGACAGGGCTTAATTCACCCCTCCACTTT CASSLSTGLNSPLHF TRBV27 TRBD1 TRBJ1-6
TGTGCCATCAGTGAGCAGGGTGTAGATACGCAGTATTTT CAISEQGVDTQYF TRBV10-3 - TRBJ2-3
TGTGCCAGCAGCAGGGTTTCAGAGACCCAGTACTTC CASSRVSETQYF TRBV2 - TRBJ2-5
TGTGCCAGCTCACCATTGGCCCAGACTAGCGGGGATAGCTCCTACAATGAGCAGTTCTTC CASSPLAQTSGDSSYNEQFF TRBV18 TRBD2 TRBJ2-1
TGTGCCATCAGTGATAACAGGGGGTCTGAGACCCAGTACTTC CAISDNRGSETQYF TRBV10-3 TRBD1 TRBJ2-5
TGTGCCAGCAGCGAGGGGACGACCGCCTACGAGCAGTACTTC CASSEGTTAYEQYF TRBV28 - TRBJ2-7
TGTGCCATCACCCGCGGACTAGCGGGAGTTCGCGCCGGGGAGCTGTTTTTT CAITRGLAGVRAGELFF TRBV10-3 TRBD2 TRBJ2-2
TGCGCCAGCAGCTTGGGACTAGCGGATGCGTTCTTC CASSLGLADAFF TRBV5-1 TRBD2 TRBJ2-1
TGTGCCTGGACTAAGGGACAGGGGGATGCGTCCTATAATTCACCCCTCCACTTT CAWTKGQGDASYNSPLHF TRBV30 TRBD1 TRBJ1-6
TGTGCCATCAGGCAACAGGTCACCGGGGAGCTGTTTTTT CAIRQQVTGELFF TRBV10-3 - TRBJ2-2
TGTGCCATCAGTGGTGGGGCCCCCTACAATGAGCAGTTCTTC CAISGGAPYNEQFF TRBV10-3 - TRBJ2-1
TGTGCCAGCAGCTTGGCCGGGACTGAAGCTTTCTTT CASSLAGTEAFF TRBV11-2 - TRBJ1-1
TGTGCCAGCAGTGAGGGTCAGGGGGCAGTTGAAGAGACCCAGTACTTC CASSEGQGAVEETQYF TRBV2 TRBD1 TRBJ2-5
TGTGCCAGCAGTTACAACACAGGGGGAAGGGAGACCCAGTACTTC CASSYNTGGRETQYF TRBV6-6 TRBD1 TRBJ2-5
TGCGCCAGCAGCCGGGGCGGAGTAGGGGAGACCCAGTACTTC CASSRGGVGETQYF TRBV5-1 - TRBJ2-5
TGTGCCAGCAGCGTACAGGATTACGAGCAGTACTTC CASSVQDYEQYF TRBV6-1 - TRBJ2-7
TGTGCCATCAGTGAGTCGGGGACGGGGGGGAACTTCCGGGATACGCAGTATTTT CAISESGTGGNFRDTQYF TRBV10-3 TRBD2 TRBJ2-3